This TCR beta chain was identified during a study of human T cells and chemical hapten exposure. Each CDR3 protein is one row after TCRdb ran MiXCR on the RACE reads. The sample yields under 100,000 distinct CDR3 sequences, 10% seen once. The time point was: patch test 2, 6 weeks after DPC sensitization. Treatment here: therapeutic diphenylcyclopropenone sensitization with weekly scalp DPC. Trimming pared 4 bases from V and 0 bases from J, leaving 12 bases between. CDR1 and CDR2 from the germline V gene are MDHEN and SYDVKM. This CDR3 comprises 16 residues. This clonotype appeared a few times. This sequence joins TRBV28 and TRBJ1-4; D is perhaps TRBD1 (6 bases). The receptor was derived from a woman between 50 and 59 years old with alopecia areata. Some clones in this sample may be carry-over from other donors' samples. The material sequenced was whole blood, taken in connection with sensitization to the hapten diphenylcyclopropenone (DPC). CDR3 loop: CASSSQGFATNEKLFF. CDR3 coding DNA: TGTGCCAGCAGTTCACAGGGTTTCGCAACTAATGAAAAACTGTTTTTT.